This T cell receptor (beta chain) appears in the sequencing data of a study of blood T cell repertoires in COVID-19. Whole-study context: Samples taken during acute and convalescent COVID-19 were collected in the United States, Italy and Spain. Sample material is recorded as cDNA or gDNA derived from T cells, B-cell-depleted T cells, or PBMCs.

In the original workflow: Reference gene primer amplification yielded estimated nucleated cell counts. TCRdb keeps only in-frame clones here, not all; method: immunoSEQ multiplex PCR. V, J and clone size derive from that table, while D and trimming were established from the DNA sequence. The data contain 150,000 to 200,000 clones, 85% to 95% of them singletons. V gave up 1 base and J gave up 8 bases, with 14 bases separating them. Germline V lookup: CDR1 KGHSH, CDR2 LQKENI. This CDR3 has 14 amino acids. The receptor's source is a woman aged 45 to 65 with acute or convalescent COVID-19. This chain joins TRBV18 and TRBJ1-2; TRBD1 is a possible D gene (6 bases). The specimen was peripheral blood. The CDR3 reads CASSPRQGSDGYTF. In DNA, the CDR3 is TGTGCCAGCTCACCACGGCAGGGGTCCGACGGCTACACCTTC.